Sequencing of this T cell receptor (beta chain) was carried out in a study of T cells after posttransplantation cyclophosphamide. Notes on the study in general: Later post-transplant blood repertoires were often dominated by donor CD8+ memory clones.

CDR3 length: 14 amino acids. Produced via immunoSEQ multiplex PCR; TCRdb's table is partial and in-frame only. The sample has roughly 18,000 clones, approximately 87% seen once. In the case of this clone: Antigen unknown.

The chain combines TRBV21-1 with TRBJ1-1; the listed D gene, TRBD1, was not tested against the DNA. TRBV21-1 is marked as a pseudogene. The TCR was taken from a man between 25 and 39 years old in good health and a related stem cell transplant donor. Sequencing used memory CD4+ T cells sorted from blood. The CDR3 DNA reads TGTGCCAGCAGACTGACAGCGATGAACACTGAAGCTTTCTTT. Translated: CASRLTAMNTEAFF.